This T cell receptor (beta chain) stems from a study of early stage breast cancer tumors. Germline CDR1 is LNHDA and CDR2 is SQIVND (reference sequence). The CDR3 has 16 amino acids. V lost 1 base and J 0 bases, leaving 12 bases between the germline ends. Using immunoSEQ multiplex PCR, the repertoire was profiled, and TCRdb retains in-frame clones only, with some absent. The table records about 1,500 clones, around 77% of them present only once. The receptor was derived from a person aged 50 to 59 with breast cancer. This chain links TRBV19 with TRBJ1-1, with a weak D call TRBD1 (5 bases). The sample comprised normal breast tissue next to the tumor. The CDR3 bases are TGTGCCAGTAGTATAGGCGCAGGGCTTATGAACACTGAAGCTTTCTTT. The encoded protein is CASSIGAGLMNTEAFF.